The 18 T cell receptor beta chains listed next were all sequenced from one sample in a study. TCRdb re-called the RT-PCR reads with MiXCR, one entry per CDR3 protein. This table has about 680,000 distinct CDR3 sequences, more than 13% appearing once. The specimen was memory CD4+ T cells from blood. The receptor set was obtained from a female donor in good health, serving as a healthy control.

This clonotype was detected only a few times. The V gene is TRBV27, the J gene TRBJ1-5; D remains unclear. Germline CDR1 and CDR2: MNHEY and SMNVEV (reference sequence). The CDR3 contains 13 residues. V was trimmed by 6 bases and J by 6 bases, leaving 12 bases between them. This chain's CDR3 is CASSHSASQPQHF. CDR3 DNA sequence: TGTGCCAGCAGCCACTCCGCGAGTCAGCCCCAGCATTTT.

The J gene is TRBJ1-5, the V gene TRBV7-6; perhaps TRBD1 as D (5 bases). The germline V and J ends were trimmed by 1 base and 3 bases, with 13 bases remaining between them. The CDR3 spans 16 residues. CDR1 is SGHVS and CDR2 is FNYEAQ in the germline V gene. CDR3 loop: CASSLGGRGPNQPQHF. The CDR3 DNA reads as TGTGCCAGCAGCTTAGGGGGAAGGGGACCCAATCAGCCCCAGCATTTT.

The chain couples TRBV6-2 or TRBV6-3 to TRBJ2-5, with 12 bases lining up with TRBD2. The CDR3 spans 14 residues. V lost 4 bases and J lost 4; bases outside the gene matches: 1. Germline CDR1 MNHEY, CDR2 SVGEGT. CDR3 in DNA: TGTGCCAGCAGTTGGGGACTAGCGGGAGAGACCCAGTACTTC. Translation gives CASSWGLAGETQYF.

This clonotype was observed a handful of times. The chain employs TRBV5-6 and TRBJ2-3; 8 bases fit TRBD1. V lost 4 bases, J lost 0 bases, and 4 bases stayed unmatched. CDR3 length equals 15 residues. The germline V gene encodes CDR1 SGHDT and CDR2 YYEEEE. Written as DNA, the CDR3 is TGTGCCAGCAGCCGACAGGGGTACAGCACAGATACGCAGTATTTT. This translates into CASSRQGYSTDTQYF.

This clonotype was found a few times. This rearrangement joins TRBV7-9 to TRBJ1-1, with D unresolved. Germline CDR1 and CDR2: SEHNR and FQNEAQ (reference sequence). The ends were cut back, 4 bases at V and 3 bases at J, with 9 bases in the middle. The CDR3 covers 13 residues. The CDR3 DNA reads TGTGCCAGCAGCTATGTCCGGGACACTGAAGCTTTCTTT. Translating gives CASSYVRDTEAFF.

This clonotype was detected many times. The rearrangement joins TRBV7-2 to TRBJ2-3, with TRBD2 matching 9 bases. The germline gives CDR1 SGHTA, CDR2 FQGNSA. The CDR3 sequence is 16 residues long. With 5 bases clipped from V and 8 bases from J, the junction kept 14 bases outside the gene matches. This chain's CDR3 is CASSPIAGVSSGTQYF. CDR3 coding DNA: TGTGCCAGCAGCCCAATAGCGGGAGTCAGCTCCGGTACGCAGTATTTT.

The gene calls are TRBV6-1 and TRBJ2-7; D is unresolved. CDR1 and CDR2 from the germline V gene are MNHNS and SASEGT. V lost 5 bases and J lost 2, with 7 bases in between. CDR3 size: 12 residues. CDR3 coding DNA: TGTGCCAGCAGTCGCCCTCCCTACGAGCAGTACTTC. The encoded protein is CASSRPPYEQYF.

The V call is TRBV12-3 or TRBV12-4, the J call TRBJ1-1; 7 bases fit TRBD1. J was trimmed by 1 base and V by 3 bases; bases with no gene match: 5. CDR3 size: 15 residues. The CDR3 DNA is TGTGCCAGCAGTTTTGTCGACAGGGCGAACACTGAAGCTTTCTTT. This sequence encodes CASSFVDRANTEAFF.

This clonotype occurred many times. One junction end disagrees with the germline gene, perhaps due to a read error. The V call is TRBV5-1, the J call TRBJ2-2; D possibly corresponds to TRBD1 (6 bases). The CDR3 has 15 amino acids. Germline assignment: CDR1 SGHRS and CDR2 YFSETQ. As DNA, the CDR3 is TGCGCCAGCTGCTTGGGGACACCCGACACCGGGGAGCTGTTTTTT. This translates into CASCLGTPDTGELFF.

This clonotype was counted only a few times. The genes are TRBV4-3 and TRBJ1-4, with no clear D. V was clipped by 2 bases and J by 4 bases, with 14 bases between them. This CDR3 is built from 16 residues. From germline, CDR1 is LGHNA and CDR2 YSLEER. CDR3 DNA sequence: TGCGCCAGCAGCCAAACTGTCGCTCAGAATAATGAAAAACTGTTTTTT. As protein: CASSQTVAQNNEKLFF.

In its sample, this clonotype was seen a few times. The J gene is TRBJ2-3, the V gene TRBV9; D unclear. Germline V gene sequence: CDR1 SGDLS, CDR2 YYNGEE. Trimming removed 0 bases from V and 7 bases from J, with 15 bases in between. This CDR3 contains 15 residues. The CDR3 DNA follows: TGTGCCAGCAGCGTAGTTGAAGGTAGAGAGAATACGCAGTATTTT. Translating it yields CASSVVEGRENTQYF.

The sample holds a few counts of this clonotype. The CDR3 nucleotides read TGTGCCAGCAGTGACGTGGGGGCGCGTGGAGAGACCCAGTACTTC. Translating gives CASSDVGARGETQYF. The J gene is TRBJ2-5, the V gene TRBV25-1; maybe TRBD1 (6 bases). CDR3 length equals 15 residues. V was shortened by 3 bases and J by 4 bases, with 15 bases between the two germline ends. Germline CDR1 is MGHDK and CDR2 is SYGVNS.

This clonotype was seen repeatedly, ten times or more. The CDR3 region has the DNA TGTGCCAGCATCGGACAGTTGGGGAGCAATCAGCCCCAGCATTTT. It codes for CASIGQLGSNQPQHF. The J gene is TRBJ1-5, the V gene TRBV2, with D maybe TRBD1 (6 bases). Per germline, CDR1 SNHLY and CDR2 FYNNEI. CDR3 size: 15 residues. The V and J ends lost 7 bases and 1 base respectively, with 14 bases between them.

The V call is TRBV9, the J call TRBJ2-3; a possible D gene is TRBD1 (5 bases). The CDR3 covers 12 residues. Trimming left V 9 bases short and J 1 base short, with 9 bases between. Per germline, CDR1 SGDLS and CDR2 YYNGEE. The CDR3 region has the DNA TGTGCCACCAAGGGGCGCACAGATACGCAGTATTTT. It codes for CATKGRTDTQYF.

This clonotype was seen only a few times. J is TRBJ2-7 and V is TRBV20-1; tentative D call: TRBD2 (6 bases). V was shortened by 2 bases and J by 2 bases, with 10 bases between the two germline ends. In germline, CDR1 is DFQATT, CDR2 SNEGSKA (reference sequence). This CDR3 has 13 amino acids. The CDR3 region is CSARSGRTYEQYF. DNA of the CDR3: TGCAGTGCTAGATCCGGGAGAACCTACGAGCAGTACTTC.

This rearrangement joins TRBV24-1 to TRBJ2-5; tentatively, D is TRBD1 (7 bases). Germline CDR1 and CDR2: KGHDR and SFDVKD. The CDR3 is 14 amino acids. With 9 bases removed from V and 2 bases from J, the gap between germline ends came to 15 bases. DNA for the CDR3: TGTGCCACCCATACAGGGGACTTACAAGAGACCCAGTACTTC. Its translation: CATHTGDLQETQYF.

This chain uses TRBV28 with TRBJ1-2, with 7 bases fitting TRBD1. Germline loops: CDR1 MDHEN, CDR2 SYDVKM. This CDR3 contains 11 residues. Trimming cost V 6 bases and J 13 bases; bases outside gene matches: 8. CDR3 sequence: CASSSTGAVTF. In DNA, the CDR3 is TGTGCCAGCAGCTCTACAGGGGCGGTCACCTTC.

The chain employs TRBV7-9 and TRBJ1-3; no firm D call. Germline V gene data show CDR1 as SEHNR and CDR2 as FQNEAQ (reference sequence). V was cut by 1 base and J by 4 bases, with 14 bases left in between. The CDR3 runs to 16 residues. CDR3 nucleotides: TGTGCCAGCAGCTTAGATGGCCTGACCGGAGGAAACACCATATATTTT. Translation: CASSLDGLTGGNTIYF.